This passage covers 13 T cell receptor beta chains from one sample sequenced in a study of tissue T cells after allogeneic stem cell transplantation. TCRdb's copy holds only in-frame clones and misses some; the assay was immunoSEQ multiplex PCR. The sample carries some 47,000 clones, about 73% recorded once. Sequenced: sorted cells pooled from one or two spleens. The receptors come from a pool of C57BL/6 mice in good health.

This clone was seen a handful of times. The genes and germline here are from mouse. The read halts 1 residue ahead of the CDR3 end, with the missing end drawn from the germline J gene. This chain links TRBV13-3 with TRBJ2-7; maybe TRBD1 (6 bases). Germline loops: CDR1 NNHDY, CDR2 SYVADS. V was cut by 5 bases and J by 4 bases, with 13 bases left in between. The CDR3 runs 13 residues. CDR3 bases read: TGTGCCAGCAGCCAGGGGAACCCTTATGAACAGTAC. Its protein product is CASSQGNPYEQY. The CDR3 in its entirety is CASSQGNPYEQYF.

Turning to this clone: Mouse gene names and germline throughout. The CDR3 end is not reached by the read, which stops 1 residue before it; the germline J gene fills it in. V gene TRBV13-1 combines with J gene TRBJ1-1; 9 bases line up with TRBD1. CDR1 is NSHNY and CDR2 is SYGAGN in the germline V gene. With V trimmed by 4 bases and J by 1 base, 5 bases remained unmatched. This CDR3 comprises 15 residues. Partial CDR3 DNA: TGTGCCAGCAGTCCCGGGACAGGGTTAAACACAGAAGTCTTC. The encoded protein is CASSPGTGLNTEVF. The CDR3 in full is CASSPGTGLNTEVFF.

Of note for this clone: These gene names are mouse names. Read coverage stops 1 residue before the CDR3 terminus; the germline J gene supplies the remainder. Additional DNA sequences in this sample encode the identical CDR3. The rearrangement uses TRBV2 and TRBJ1-4; D gene uncertain. CDR1 and CDR2 from the germline V gene are LGHNA and YSYQKL. Trimming removed 0 bases from V and 0 bases from J, with 8 bases in between. The CDR3 has 16 residues. This chain's CDR3 is CASSQEGAISNERLFF. The CDR3 bases that were read are TGTGCCAGCAGCCAAGAAGGAGCGATTTCCAACGAAAGATTATTT.

Concerning this clone itself: Gene names are mouse gene names. Read sequence stops 1 residue before the CDR3 end, and the germline J gene provides the missing end. V is TRBV13-1 and J is TRBJ2-7; a possible D gene is TRBD1 (5 bases). CDR1 is NSHNY, CDR2 SYGAGN, per germline. V dropped 0 bases and J dropped 0 bases, with 16 bases sitting between them. The CDR3 is 17 amino acids. CDR3 residues: CASSDASREVGSYEQYF. CDR3 DNA, as far as it was read: TGTGCCAGCAGTGATGCAAGCAGGGAAGTTGGCTCCTATGAACAGTAC.

Notes on this clone: Mouse germline and gene names are used. The read finishes 1 residue shy of the CDR3 end, and the germline J gene is used to complete it. The V gene is TRBV2, the J gene TRBJ1-1; D is uncertain. Germline V gene lookup returns CDR1 LGHNA and CDR2 YSYQKL. The CDR3 contains 14 residues. Deletions cut 0 bases from V and 3 bases from J, with 8 bases between. Incomplete CDR3 DNA: TGTGCCAGCAGCCAAGATATCCAGGACACAGAAGTCTTC. It yields the protein CASSQDIQDTEVF. The CDR3, in full, reads CASSQDIQDTEVFF.

Points on this clone: Germline and genes here are mouse. The DNA ends 1 residue before the CDR3 does, and the rest of the CDR3 is filled in from the germline J gene. This chain uses TRBV23 with TRBJ2-7; TRBD2 is taken as the D call from the table, unchecked against the DNA. Per germline, CDR1 KGHTA and CDR2 FQNQQP. CDR3 length: 13 amino acids. Partial CDR3 DNA: TGCTCCAGCAGTCAACTGGGGGCCTATGAACAGTAC. This encodes CSSSQLGAYEQY. The full CDR3 protein is CSSSQLGAYEQYF. Using reference TRBV23 and TRBJ2-7 for the parts outside the CDR3, the full variable domain is DAAVTQKPRYLIKMKGQEAEMKCIPEKGHTAVFWYQQKQSKELKFLIYFQNQQPLDQIDMVKERFSAVCPSSSLCSLGIRTCEAEDSALYLCSSSQLGAYEQYFGPGTRLTVL.

Concerning this clone: Gene labels here are mouse ones. The read ends 1 residue before the CDR3 terminus; that terminus is restored from the germline J gene. Other nucleotide sequences in the sample specify the same CDR3. The rearrangement joins TRBV19 to TRBJ2-5; the D is unclear. Per germline, CDR1 FNHDT and CDR2 SITEND (reference sequence). The CDR3 contains 13 residues. With 1 base removed from V and 3 bases from J, the gap between germline ends came to 6 bases. The CDR3 here is CASSIRGQDTQYF. The sequenced part of the CDR3 DNA is TGTGCCAGCAGTATACGGGGTCAAGACACCCAGTAC.

Notes on this clone: Gene names are the mouse ones. The read terminates 1 residue ahead of where the CDR3 ends, so the germline J gene completes it. The rearrangement links TRBV3 to TRBJ2-1, with 11 bases aligning to TRBD2. Germline CDR1 is SNHLY and CDR2 is FYNGKV (reference sequence). V lost 6 bases, J lost 1 base, and 2 bases stayed unmatched. The CDR3 length is 15 residues. CDR3 bases read: TGTGCCAGCAGTTGGGACTGGGGGAACTATGCTGAGCAGTTC. The encoded protein is CASSWDWGNYAEQF. The complete CDR3 reads CASSWDWGNYAEQFF.

This clone has just a few counts. Gene and germline names: mouse. The CDR3 end lies 1 residue beyond the end of the read and is filled in from the germline J gene. The rearrangement uses TRBV19 and TRBJ2-7; unclear D gene. Germline CDR1 reads FNHDT; CDR2 reads SITEND (reference sequence). Trimming removed 2 bases at V and 2 bases at J, with 5 bases between. The CDR3 has 12 residues. CDR3 in amino acids: CASSIPAYEQYF. CDR3 DNA, as far as it was read: TGTGCCAGCAGTATCCCTGCCTATGAACAGTAC.

As concerns this clone: The germline and genes are mouse ones. The read gets to within 1 residue of the CDR3 end, and the germline J gene fills in the rest. The chain joins TRBV1 to TRBJ2-4, with 9 positions matching TRBD2. The germline gives CDR1 NSQYPW, CDR2 LRSPGD (reference sequence). V shed 0 bases and J 6 bases; nucleotides not matched to a gene: 7. This CDR3 is built from 16 residues. CDR3 bases read: TGCACCTGCAGTGCAGAGATCACTGGGGGGAGCAACACCTTGTAC. This sequence encodes CTCSAEITGGSNTLY. The entire CDR3 sequence reads CTCSAEITGGSNTLYF.

With respect to this clone: The genes are named according to mouse. With the read ending 1 residue before the CDR3 end, the germline J gene is used to fill in that end. The sample contains more than one DNA sequence encoding this CDR3. This chain connects TRBV3 to TRBJ2-7; TRBD2 aligns across 10 bases. Germline CDR1 SNHLY, CDR2 FYNGKV (reference sequence). This CDR3 comprises 13 residues. The ends lost 5 bases at V and 7 bases at J; junction bases unmatched: 5. The sequenced part of the CDR3 DNA is TGTGCCAGCAGCCTTACTGGGGGGGGCGAACAGTAC. It codes for CASSLTGGGEQY. The CDR3 in full is CASSLTGGGEQYF.

As concerns this clone: Gene labels here are mouse ones. The CDR3 is cut off 1 residue early in the read; its end comes from the germline J gene. This specimen includes other DNA sequences encoding the same CDR3. V is TRBV13-2 and J is TRBJ2-7, with 10 bases that match TRBD2. The V and J ends lost 2 bases and 3 bases, in that order; junction bases with no gene match: 2. The CDR3 runs 14 residues. CDR1 and CDR2 from the germline V gene are NNHNN and SYGAGS (reference sequence). CDR3 bases read: TGTGCCAGCGGTGAGAGACTGGGGGGCTATGAACAGTAC. Encoded protein: CASGERLGGYEQY. The whole CDR3 protein is CASGERLGGYEQYF.

Points on this clone: Genes and germline come from the mouse. The missing CDR3 end, 1 residue past where the read stops, is filled in from the germline J gene. This chain joins TRBV1 and TRBJ2-4; 8 bases line up with TRBD2. The V and J ends lost 0 bases and 5 bases, in that order; junction bases with no gene match: 4. Germline V lookup: CDR1 NSQYPW, CDR2 LRSPGD (reference sequence). The CDR3 has 15 amino acids. The CDR3 sequence is CTCSADWGVGNTLYF. The CDR3 bases that were read are TGCACCTGCAGTGCAGACTGGGGGGTGGGAAACACCTTGTAC. Filled out from reference TRBV1 and TRBJ2-4, the complete variable domain reads VTLLEQNPRWRLVPRGQAVNLRCILKNSQYPWMSWYQQDLQKQLQWLFTLRSPGDKEVKSLPGADYLATRVTDTELRLQVANMSQGRTLYCTCSADWGVGNTLYFGAGTRLSVL.